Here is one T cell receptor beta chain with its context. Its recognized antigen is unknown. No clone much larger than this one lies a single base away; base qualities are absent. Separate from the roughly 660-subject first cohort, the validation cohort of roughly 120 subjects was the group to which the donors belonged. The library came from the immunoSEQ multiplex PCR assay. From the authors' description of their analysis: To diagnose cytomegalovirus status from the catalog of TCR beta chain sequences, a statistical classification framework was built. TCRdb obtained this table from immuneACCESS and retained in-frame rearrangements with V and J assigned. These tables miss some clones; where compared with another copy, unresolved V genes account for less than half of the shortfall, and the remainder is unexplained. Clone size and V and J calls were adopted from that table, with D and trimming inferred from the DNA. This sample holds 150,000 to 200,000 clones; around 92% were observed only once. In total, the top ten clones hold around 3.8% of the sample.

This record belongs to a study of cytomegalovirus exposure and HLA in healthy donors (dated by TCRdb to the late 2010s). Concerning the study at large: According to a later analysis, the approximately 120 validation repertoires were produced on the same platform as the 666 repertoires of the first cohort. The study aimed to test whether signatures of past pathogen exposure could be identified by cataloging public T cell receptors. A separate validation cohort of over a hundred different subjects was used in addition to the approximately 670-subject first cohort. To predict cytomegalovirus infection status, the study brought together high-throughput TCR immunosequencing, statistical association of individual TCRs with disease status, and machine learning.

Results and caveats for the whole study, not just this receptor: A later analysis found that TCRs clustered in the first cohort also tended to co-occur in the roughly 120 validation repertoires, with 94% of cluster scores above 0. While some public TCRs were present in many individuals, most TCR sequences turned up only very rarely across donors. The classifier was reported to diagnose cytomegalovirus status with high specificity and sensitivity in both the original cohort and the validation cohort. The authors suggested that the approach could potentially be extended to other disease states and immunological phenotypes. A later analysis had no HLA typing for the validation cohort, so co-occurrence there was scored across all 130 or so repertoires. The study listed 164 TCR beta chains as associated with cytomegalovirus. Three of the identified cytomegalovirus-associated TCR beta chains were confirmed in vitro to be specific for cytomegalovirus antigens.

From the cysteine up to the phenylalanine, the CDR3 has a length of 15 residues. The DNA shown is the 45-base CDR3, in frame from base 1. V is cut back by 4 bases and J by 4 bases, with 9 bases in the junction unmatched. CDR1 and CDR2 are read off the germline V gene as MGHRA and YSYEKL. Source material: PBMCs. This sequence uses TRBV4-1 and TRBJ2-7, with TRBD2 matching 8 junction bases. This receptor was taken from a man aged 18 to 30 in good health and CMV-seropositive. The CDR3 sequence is CASSPTSDILYEQYF. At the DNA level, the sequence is TGCGCCAGCAGCCCGACTAGCGATATCCTATACGAGCAGTACTTC.